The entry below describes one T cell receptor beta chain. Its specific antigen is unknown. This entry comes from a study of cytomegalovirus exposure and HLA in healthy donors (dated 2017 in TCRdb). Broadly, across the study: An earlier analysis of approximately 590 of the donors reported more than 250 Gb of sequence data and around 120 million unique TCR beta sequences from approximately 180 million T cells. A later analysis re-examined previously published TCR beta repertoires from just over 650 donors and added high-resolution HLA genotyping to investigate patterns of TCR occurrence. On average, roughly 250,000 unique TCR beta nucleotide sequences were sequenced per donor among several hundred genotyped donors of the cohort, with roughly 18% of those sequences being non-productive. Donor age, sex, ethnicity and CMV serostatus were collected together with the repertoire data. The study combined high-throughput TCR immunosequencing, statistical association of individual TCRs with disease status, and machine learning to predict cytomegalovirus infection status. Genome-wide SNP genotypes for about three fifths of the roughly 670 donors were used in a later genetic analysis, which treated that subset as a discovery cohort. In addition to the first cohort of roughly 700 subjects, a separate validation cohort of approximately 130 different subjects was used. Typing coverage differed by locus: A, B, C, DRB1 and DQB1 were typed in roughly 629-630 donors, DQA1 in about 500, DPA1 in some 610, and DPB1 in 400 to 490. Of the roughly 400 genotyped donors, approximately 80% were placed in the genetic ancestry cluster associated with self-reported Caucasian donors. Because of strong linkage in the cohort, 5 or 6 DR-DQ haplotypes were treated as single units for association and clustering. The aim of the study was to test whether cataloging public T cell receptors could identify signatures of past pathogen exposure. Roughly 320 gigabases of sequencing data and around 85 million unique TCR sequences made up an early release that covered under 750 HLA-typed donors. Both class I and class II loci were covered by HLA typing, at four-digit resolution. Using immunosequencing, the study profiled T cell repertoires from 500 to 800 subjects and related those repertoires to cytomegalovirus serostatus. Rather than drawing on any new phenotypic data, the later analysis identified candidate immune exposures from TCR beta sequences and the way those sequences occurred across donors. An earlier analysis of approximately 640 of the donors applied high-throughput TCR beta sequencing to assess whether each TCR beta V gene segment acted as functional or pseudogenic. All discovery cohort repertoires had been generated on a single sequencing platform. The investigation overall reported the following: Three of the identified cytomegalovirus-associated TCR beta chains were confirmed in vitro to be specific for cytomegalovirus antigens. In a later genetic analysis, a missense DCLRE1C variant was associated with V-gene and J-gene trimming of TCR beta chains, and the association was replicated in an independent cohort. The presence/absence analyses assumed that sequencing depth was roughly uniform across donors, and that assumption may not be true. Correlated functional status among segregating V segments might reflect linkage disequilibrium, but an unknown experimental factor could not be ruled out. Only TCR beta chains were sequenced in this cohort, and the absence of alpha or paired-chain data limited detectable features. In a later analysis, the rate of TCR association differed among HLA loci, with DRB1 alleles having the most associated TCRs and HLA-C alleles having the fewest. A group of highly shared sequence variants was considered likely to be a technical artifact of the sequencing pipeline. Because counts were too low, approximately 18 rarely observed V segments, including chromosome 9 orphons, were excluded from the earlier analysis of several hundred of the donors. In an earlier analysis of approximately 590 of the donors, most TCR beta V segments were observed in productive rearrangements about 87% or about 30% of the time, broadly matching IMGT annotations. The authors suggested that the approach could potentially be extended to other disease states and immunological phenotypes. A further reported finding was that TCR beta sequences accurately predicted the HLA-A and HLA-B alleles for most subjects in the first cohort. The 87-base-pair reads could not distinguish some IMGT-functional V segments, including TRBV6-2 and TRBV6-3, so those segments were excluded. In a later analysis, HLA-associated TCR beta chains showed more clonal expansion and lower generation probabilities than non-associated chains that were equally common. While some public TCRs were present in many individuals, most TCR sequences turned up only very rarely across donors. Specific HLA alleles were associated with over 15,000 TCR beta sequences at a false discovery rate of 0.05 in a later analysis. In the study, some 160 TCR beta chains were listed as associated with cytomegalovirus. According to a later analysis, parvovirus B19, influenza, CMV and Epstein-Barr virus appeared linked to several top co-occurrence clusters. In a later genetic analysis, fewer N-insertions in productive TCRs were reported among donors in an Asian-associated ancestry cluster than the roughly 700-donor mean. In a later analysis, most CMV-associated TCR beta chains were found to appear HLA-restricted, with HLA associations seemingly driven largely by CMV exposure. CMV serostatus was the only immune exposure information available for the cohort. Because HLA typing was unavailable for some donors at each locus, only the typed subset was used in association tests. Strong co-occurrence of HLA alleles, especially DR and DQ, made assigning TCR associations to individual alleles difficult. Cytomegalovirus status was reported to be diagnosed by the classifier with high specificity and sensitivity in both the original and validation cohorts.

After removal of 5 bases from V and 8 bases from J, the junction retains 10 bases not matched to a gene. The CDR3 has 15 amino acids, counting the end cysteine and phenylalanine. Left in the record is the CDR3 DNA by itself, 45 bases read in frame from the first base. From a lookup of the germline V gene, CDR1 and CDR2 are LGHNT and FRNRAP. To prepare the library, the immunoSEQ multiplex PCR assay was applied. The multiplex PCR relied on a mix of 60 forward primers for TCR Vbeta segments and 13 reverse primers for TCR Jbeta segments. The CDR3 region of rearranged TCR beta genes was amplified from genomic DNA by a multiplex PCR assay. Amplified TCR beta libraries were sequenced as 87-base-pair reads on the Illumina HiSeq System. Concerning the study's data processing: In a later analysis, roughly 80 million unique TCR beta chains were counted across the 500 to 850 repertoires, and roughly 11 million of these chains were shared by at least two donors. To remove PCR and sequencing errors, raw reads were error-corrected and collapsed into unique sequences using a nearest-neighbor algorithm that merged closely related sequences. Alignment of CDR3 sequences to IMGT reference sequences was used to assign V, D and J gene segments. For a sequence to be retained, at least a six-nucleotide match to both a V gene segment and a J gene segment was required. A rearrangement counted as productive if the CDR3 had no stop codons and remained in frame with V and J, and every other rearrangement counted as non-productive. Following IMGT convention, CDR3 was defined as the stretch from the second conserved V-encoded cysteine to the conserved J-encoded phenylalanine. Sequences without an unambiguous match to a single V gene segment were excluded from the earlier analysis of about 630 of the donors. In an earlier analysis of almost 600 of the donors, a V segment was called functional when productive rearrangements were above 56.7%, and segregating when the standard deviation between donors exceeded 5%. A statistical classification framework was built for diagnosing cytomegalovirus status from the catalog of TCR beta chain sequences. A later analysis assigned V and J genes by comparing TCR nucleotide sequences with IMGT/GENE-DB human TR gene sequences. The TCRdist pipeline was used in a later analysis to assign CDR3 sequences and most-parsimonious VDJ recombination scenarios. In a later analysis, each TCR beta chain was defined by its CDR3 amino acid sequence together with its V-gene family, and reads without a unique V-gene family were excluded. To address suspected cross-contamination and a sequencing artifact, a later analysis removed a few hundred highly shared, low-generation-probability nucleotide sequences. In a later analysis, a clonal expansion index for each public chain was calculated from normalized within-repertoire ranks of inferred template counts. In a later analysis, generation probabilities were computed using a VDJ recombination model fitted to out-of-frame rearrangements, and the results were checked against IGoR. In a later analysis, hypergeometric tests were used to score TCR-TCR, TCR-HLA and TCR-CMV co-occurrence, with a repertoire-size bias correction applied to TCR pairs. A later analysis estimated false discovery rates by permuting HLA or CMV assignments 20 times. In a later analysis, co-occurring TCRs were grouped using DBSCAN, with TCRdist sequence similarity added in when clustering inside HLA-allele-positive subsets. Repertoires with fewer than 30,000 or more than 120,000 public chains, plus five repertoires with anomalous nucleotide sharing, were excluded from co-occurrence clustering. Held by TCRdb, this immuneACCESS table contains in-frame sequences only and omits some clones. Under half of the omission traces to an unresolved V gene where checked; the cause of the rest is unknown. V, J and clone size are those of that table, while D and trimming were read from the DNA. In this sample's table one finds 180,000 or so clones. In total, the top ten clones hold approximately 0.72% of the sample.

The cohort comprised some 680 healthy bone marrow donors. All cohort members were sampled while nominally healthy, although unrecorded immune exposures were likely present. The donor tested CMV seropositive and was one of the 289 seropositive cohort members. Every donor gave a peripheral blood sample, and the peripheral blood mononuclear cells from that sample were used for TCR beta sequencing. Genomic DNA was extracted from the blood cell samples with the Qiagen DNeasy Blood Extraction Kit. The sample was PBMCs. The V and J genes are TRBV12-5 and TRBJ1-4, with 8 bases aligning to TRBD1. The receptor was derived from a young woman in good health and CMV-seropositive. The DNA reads TGTGCTAGTGGTGATGGACAGGGCCCGGGAGAAAAACTGTTTTTT. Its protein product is CASGDGQGPGEKLFF.